A selection of T cell receptor beta chains follows, all from one sample in a study of shared clonotypes between healthy human individuals. The repertoire was sequenced with immunoSEQ multiplex PCR; TCRdb's copy has only in-frame clones and lacks some. This table has over 400,000 clones, more than 65% appearing once. The sample consisted of PBMCs. The source of these receptors is a woman aged 40 to 50 in good health. Some clones in this sample may be carry-over from other donors' samples. The CDR3 runs from the conserved cysteine through the conserved F or W. The D gene is left open where the match is weak. Clone sizes are given selectively: once, few, many, or a class where the clone is expanded.

TRBD2	few	TRBJ2-6	TRBV28	CASSLGLAGFSGANVLTF	TGTGCCAGCAGTTTAGGCCTAGCGGGCTTCTCTGGGGCCAACGTCCTGACTTTC
TRBD1	-	TRBJ2-7	TRBV28	CASSRNRGRGYEQYF	TGTGCCAGCAGTCGGAACAGGGGTAGGGGCTACGAGCAGTACTTC
TRBD2	-	TRBJ2-1	TRBV29-1	CSARLAGVGEQFF	TGCAGCGCGAGACTAGCGGGAGTCGGTGAGCAGTTCTTC
-	-	TRBJ1-2	TRBV27	CASSPPGQGGYTF	TGTGCCAGCAGTCCGCCGGGGCAGGGTGGCTACACCTTC
TRBD2	many	TRBJ2-7	TRBV27	CASSSGTSGYEQYF	TGTGCCAGCAGTTCCGGGACTAGCGGGTACGAGCAGTACTTC
-	-	TRBJ2-3	TRBV19	CASSIGGDGADTQYF	TGTGCCAGTAGTATAGGAGGAGACGGGGCAGATACGCAGTATTTT
-	-	TRBJ1-5	TRBV7-8	CASSLSWGASNQPQHF	TGTGCCAGCAGCTTATCGTGGGGGGCTAGCAATCAGCCCCAGCATTTT
-	few	TRBJ2-7	TRBV28	CASSSGGTPLAEQYF	TGTGCCAGCAGTTCGGGTGGGACCCCTCTCGCGGAGCAGTACTTC
-	-	TRBJ1-4	TRBV5-4	CASSPGISATNEKLFF	TGTGCCAGCAGCCCGGGGATCTCTGCAACTAATGAAAAACTGTTTTTT
TRBD1	many	TRBJ2-5	TRBV7-2	CASRAGQAAETQYF	TGTGCCAGCAGAGCAGGACAGGCCGCGGAGACCCAGTACTTC
TRBD1	-	TRBJ1-2	TRBV6-5	CASRQTGANYGYTF	TGTGCCAGCAGACAGACAGGGGCTAACTATGGCTACACCTTC
TRBD2	-	TRBJ2-1	TRBV5-1	CASSLVLAGGPRGNEQFF	TGCGCCAGCAGCTTGGTTCTAGCGGGAGGGCCTAGGGGGAATGAGCAGTTCTTC
-	-	TRBJ1-2	TRBV7-8	CASSLRAGVGYTF	TGTGCCAGCAGCTTAAGGGCAGGGGTTGGCTACACCTTC
-	-	TRBJ2-5	TRBV7-8	CASSRQAIGTQYF	TGTGCCAGCAGTAGGCAGGCAATCGGGACCCAGTACTTC
-	few	TRBJ2-2	TRBV7-2	CASSPSVGQGGGELFF	TGTGCCAGCAGCCCCAGCGTTGGGCAGGGGGGCGGGGAGCTGTTTTTT
-	many	TRBJ2-7	TRBV27	CASSPFSPLRYEQYF	TGTGCCAGCAGCCCCTTTAGTCCCCTTCGTTACGAGCAGTACTTC
-	few	TRBJ2-1	TRBV14	CASSQEFVGYNEQFF	TGTGCCAGCAGCCAAGAGTTTGTGGGGTACAATGAGCAGTTCTTC
-	-	TRBJ1-5	TRBV28	CASRLSNQPQHF	TGTGCATCACGGCTCAGCAATCAGCCCCAGCATTTT
-	-	TRBJ1-5	TRBV6-1	CASSESGSNQPQHF	TGTGCCAGCAGTGAATCTGGTAGCAATCAGCCCCAGCATTTT
-	-	TRBJ2-1	TRBV27	CASSPQGFNEQFF	TGTGCCAGCAGTCCCCAGGGATTCAATGAGCAGTTCTTC
-	-	TRBJ2-4	TRBV2	CASSETGRTDLAKNIQYF	TGTGCCAGCAGTGAGACTGGGAGGACAGATCTAGCCAAAAACATTCAGTACTTC
TRBD1	-	TRBJ1-5	TRBV6-1	CATLDRGFGNQPQHF	TGTGCCACCTTGGACAGGGGATTCGGCAATCAGCCCCAGCATTTT
-	-	TRBJ2-6	TRBV7-9	CASSSASGANVLTF	TGTGCCAGCAGCTCCGCCTCTGGGGCCAACGTCCTGACTTTC
TRBD2	-	TRBJ2-7	TRBV10-3	CAISGLAGGEQYF	TGTGCCATCAGTGGGCTAGCGGGAGGGGAGCAGTACTTC
TRBD1	-	TRBJ2-5	TRBV29-1	CSVARTGSRETQYF	TGCAGCGTTGCTCGGACAGGGAGTAGAGAGACCCAGTACTTC
-	-	TRBJ1-1	TRBV27	CASSLSAGSNTEAFF	TGTGCCAGCAGTTTATCGGCAGGATCGAACACTGAAGCTTTCTTT
-	-	TRBJ2-3	TRBV11-3	CASSGRTADTQYF	TGTGCCAGCAGCGGGAGGACGGCAGATACGCAGTATTTT
-	-	TRBJ1-1	TRBV19	CASSVGAVDTEAFF	TGTGCCAGTAGCGTGGGGGCGGTCGACACTGAAGCTTTCTTT